This T cell receptor (beta chain) was sequenced in a study of blood T cell repertoires in COVID-19. Study at large: The United States, Italy and Spain provided the acute and convalescent COVID-19 samples. In each case, the material was cDNA or gDNA derived from T cells, B-cell-depleted T cells, or PBMCs.

As processed by the authors: Reference gene primers were amplified, and this amplification served to estimate nucleated cell counts. Generated by immunoSEQ multiplex PCR, the TCRdb table keeps only in-frame clones and is missing some. D and trimming were read from the DNA, whereas the V and J calls and clone size are those reported in that table. The sample consists of 150,000 to 200,000 clones, around 82% of them appearing once. CDR3 size: 16 residues. V was trimmed by 4 bases and J by 2 bases, leaving 17 bases between them. Germline-derived CDR1 and CDR2 are SEHNR and FQNEAQ (reference sequence). The sequenced sample was peripheral blood. The origin of this receptor is a man aged 55 to 70 with active or convalescent COVID-19. The chain has TRBV7-9 and TRBJ1-2; TRBD1 might be the D (5 bases). The CDR3 sequence: CASSSTWVAGNYGYTF. The DNA for the CDR3 is TGTGCCAGCAGCTCCACATGGGTCGCAGGGAACTATGGCTACACCTTC.